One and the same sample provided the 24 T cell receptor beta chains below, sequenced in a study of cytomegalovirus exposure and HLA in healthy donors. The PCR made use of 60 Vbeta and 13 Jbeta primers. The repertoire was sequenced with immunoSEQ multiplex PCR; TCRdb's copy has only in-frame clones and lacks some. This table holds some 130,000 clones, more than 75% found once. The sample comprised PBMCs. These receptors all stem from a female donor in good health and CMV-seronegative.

CDR3 protein: CASSLMDRVEQYF. The CDR3, as DNA: TGTGCCAGCAGCCTAATGGACAGGGTTGAGCAGTACTTC. The chain uses TRBV5-6 and TRBJ2-7; the match to TRBD1 covers 8 bases. CDR1 is SGHDT and CDR2 is YYEEEE in the germline V gene. V trimming: 4 bases; J trimming: 7 bases; junction bases outside the gene matches: 7. The CDR3 is 13 residues long.

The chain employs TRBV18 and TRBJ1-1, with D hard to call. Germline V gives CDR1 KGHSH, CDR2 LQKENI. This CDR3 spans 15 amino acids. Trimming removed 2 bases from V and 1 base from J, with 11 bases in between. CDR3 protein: CASSPGRPPNTEAFF. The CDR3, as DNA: TGTGCCAGCTCACCAGGCAGGCCTCCGAACACTGAAGCTTTCTTT.

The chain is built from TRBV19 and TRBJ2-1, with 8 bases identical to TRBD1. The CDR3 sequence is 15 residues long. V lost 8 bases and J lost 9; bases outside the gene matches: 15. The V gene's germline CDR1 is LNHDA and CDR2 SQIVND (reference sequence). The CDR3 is CASGTAPTGGSEQFF. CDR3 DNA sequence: TGTGCCAGTGGGACAGCCCCTACAGGGGGATCTGAGCAGTTCTTC.

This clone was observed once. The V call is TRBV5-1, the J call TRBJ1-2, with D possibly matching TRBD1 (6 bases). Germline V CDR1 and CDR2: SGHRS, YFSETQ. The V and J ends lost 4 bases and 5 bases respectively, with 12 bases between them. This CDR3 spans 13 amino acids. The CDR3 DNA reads TGCGCCAGCAGCAACAGGGATGGGTATGGCTACACCTTC. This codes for CASSNRDGYGYTF.

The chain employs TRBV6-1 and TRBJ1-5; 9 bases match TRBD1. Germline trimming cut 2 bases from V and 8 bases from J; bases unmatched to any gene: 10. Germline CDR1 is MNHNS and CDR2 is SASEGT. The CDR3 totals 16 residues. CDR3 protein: CASSERDRATQEPQHF. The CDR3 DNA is TGTGCCAGCAGTGAACGGGACAGGGCTACTCAAGAGCCCCAGCATTTT.

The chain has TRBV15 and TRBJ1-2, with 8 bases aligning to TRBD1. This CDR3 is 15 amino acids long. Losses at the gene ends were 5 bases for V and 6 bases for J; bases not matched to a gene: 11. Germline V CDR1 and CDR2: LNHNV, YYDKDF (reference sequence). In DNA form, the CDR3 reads TGTGCCACCAGCTGGCGCGGACAGGGCTTGGATGGCTACACCTTC. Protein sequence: CATSWRGQGLDGYTF.

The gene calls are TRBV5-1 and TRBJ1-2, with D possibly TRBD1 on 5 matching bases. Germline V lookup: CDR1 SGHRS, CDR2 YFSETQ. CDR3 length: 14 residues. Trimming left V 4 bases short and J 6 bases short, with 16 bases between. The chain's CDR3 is CASSPGEGSDGYTF. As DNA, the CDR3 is TGCGCCAGCAGCCCGGGGGAGGGTTCTGATGGCTACACCTTC.

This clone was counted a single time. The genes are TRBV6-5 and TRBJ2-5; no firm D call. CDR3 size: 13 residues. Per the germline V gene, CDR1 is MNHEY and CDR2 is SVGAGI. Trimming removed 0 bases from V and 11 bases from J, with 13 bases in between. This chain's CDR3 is CASSYSSSLEQYF. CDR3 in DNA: TGTGCCAGCAGTTACTCTTCGTCTTTAGAGCAGTACTTC.

CDR3 sequence reads: CAIQNREQGGEQFF. In DNA, the CDR3 is TGTGCCATCCAGAACCGGGAGCAGGGGGGTGAGCAGTTCTTC. The rearrangement links TRBV10-3 to TRBJ2-1, with a weak D call TRBD1 (7 bases). This CDR3 has 14 residues. Trimming pared 8 bases from V and 9 bases from J, leaving 20 bases between. From germline, CDR1 is ENHRY and CDR2 SYGVKD.

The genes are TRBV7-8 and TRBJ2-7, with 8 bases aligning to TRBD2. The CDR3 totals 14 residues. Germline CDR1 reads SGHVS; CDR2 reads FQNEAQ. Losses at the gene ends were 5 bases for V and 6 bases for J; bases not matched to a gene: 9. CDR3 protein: CASSTAGTRVEQYF. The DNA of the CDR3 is TGTGCCAGCAGCACCGCCGGGACTAGAGTCGAGCAGTACTTC.

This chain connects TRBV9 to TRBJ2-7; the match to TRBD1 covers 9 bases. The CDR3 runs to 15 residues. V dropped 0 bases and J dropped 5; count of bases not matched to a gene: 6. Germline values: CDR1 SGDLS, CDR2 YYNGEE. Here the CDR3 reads CASSVGGQGDHEQYF. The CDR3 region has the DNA TGTGCCAGCAGCGTAGGGGGACAGGGTGACCACGAGCAGTACTTC.

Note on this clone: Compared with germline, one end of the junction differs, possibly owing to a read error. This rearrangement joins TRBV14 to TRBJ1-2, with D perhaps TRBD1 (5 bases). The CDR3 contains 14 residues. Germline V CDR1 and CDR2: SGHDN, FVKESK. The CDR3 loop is CAGSQEGGVDGYTF. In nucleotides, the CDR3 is TGTGCCGGCAGCCAAGAAGGAGGGGTCGACGGCTACACCTTC.

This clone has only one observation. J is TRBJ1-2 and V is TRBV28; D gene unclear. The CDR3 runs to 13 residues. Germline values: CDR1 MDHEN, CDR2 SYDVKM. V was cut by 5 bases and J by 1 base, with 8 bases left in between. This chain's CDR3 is CASSGQNNYGYTF. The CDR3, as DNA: TGTGCCAGCAGTGGTCAGAATAACTATGGCTACACCTTC.

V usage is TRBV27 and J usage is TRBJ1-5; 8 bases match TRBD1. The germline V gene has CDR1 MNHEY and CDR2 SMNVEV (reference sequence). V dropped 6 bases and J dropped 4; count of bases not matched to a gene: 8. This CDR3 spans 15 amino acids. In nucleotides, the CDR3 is TGTGCCAGCAGGTCAGGGGGCGCAGGGAATCAGCCCCAGCATTTT. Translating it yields CASRSGGAGNQPQHF.

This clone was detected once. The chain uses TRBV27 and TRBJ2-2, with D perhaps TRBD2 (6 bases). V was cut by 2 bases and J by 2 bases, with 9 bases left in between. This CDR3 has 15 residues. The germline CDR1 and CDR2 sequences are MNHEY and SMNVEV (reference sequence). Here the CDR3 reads CASSLKRANTGELFF. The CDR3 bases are TGTGCCAGCAGTTTAAAGCGGGCAAACACCGGGGAGCTGTTTTTT.

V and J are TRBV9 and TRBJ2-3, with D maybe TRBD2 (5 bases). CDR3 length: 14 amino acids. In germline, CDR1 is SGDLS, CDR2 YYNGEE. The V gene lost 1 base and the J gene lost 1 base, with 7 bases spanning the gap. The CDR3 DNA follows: TGTGCCAGCAGCGTACTAGCAGGCACAGATACGCAGTATTTT. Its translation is CASSVLAGTDTQYF.

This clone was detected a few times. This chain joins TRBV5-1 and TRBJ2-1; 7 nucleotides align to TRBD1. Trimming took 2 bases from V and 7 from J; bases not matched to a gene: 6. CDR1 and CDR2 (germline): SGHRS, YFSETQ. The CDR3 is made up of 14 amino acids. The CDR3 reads CASSFGTESNEQFF. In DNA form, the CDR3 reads TGCGCCAGCAGCTTTGGGACAGAATCAAATGAGCAGTTCTTC.

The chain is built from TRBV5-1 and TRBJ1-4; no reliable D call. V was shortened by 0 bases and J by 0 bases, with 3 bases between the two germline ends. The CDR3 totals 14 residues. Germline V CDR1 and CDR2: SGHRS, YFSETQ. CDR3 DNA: TGCGCCAGCAGCTTGGTATCAACTAATGAAAAACTGTTTTTT. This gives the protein CASSLVSTNEKLFF.

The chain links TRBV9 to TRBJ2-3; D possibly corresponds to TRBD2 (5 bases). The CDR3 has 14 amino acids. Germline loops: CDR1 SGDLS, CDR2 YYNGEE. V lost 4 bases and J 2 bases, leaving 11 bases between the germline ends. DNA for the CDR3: TGTGCCAGCAGCCCAAGCGGAAACACAGATACGCAGTATTTT. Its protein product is CASSPSGNTDTQYF.

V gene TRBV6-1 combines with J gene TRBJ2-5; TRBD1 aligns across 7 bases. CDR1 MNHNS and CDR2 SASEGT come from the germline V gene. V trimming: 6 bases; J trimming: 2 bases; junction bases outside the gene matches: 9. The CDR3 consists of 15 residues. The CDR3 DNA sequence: TGTGCCAGCAGAGTGAAGGGGACAGAACAAGAGACCCAGTACTTC. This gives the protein CASRVKGTEQETQYF.

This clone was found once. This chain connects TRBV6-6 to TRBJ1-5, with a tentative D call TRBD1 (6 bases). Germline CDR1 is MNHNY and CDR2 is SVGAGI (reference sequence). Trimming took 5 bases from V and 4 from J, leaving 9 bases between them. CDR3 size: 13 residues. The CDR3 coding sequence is TGTGCCAGCAGTCGGACAGAGAATCAGCCCCAGCATTTT. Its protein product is CASSRTENQPQHF.

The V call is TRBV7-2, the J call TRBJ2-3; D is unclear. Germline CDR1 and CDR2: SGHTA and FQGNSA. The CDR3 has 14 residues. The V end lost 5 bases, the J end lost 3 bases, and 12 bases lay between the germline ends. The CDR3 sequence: CASSPSVQTDTQYF. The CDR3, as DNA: TGTGCCAGCAGCCCGAGCGTTCAGACAGATACGCAGTATTTT.

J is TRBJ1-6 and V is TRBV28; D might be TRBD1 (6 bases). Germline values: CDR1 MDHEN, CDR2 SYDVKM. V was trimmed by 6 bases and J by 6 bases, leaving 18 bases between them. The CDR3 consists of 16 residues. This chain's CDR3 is CASRSFGGAFNSPLHF. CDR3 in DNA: TGTGCCAGCAGGTCGTTCGGGGGGGCCTTTAATTCACCCCTCCACTTT.

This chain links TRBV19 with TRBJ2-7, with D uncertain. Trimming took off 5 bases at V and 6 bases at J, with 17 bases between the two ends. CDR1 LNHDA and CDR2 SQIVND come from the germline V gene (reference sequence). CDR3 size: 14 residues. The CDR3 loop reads CASSELRPLSEQYF. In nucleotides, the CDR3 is TGTGCCAGTAGTGAGTTACGTCCCCTCTCCGAGCAGTACTTC.